This TCR beta chain was recorded in a study of human T cells and chemical hapten exposure. Study-level background: The sensitizing agent was 2% DPC, placed on around 2 cm by around 2 cm of upper inner arm skin. Study-level results: Expanded TCR sets contained significantly more large CDR3 similarity clusters than controls.

About this clonotype: Its antigen is currently unknown.

Time point specified: pre-sensitization, week 0. Treatment denoted: therapeutic diphenylcyclopropenone sensitization with weekly scalp DPC. Unique molecular identifiers were affixed to discrete cDNA molecules within the library. One entry per CDR3 protein results from TCRdb running MiXCR on the RACE reads. The sample records approximately 90,000 distinct CDR3 sequences, 7.5% to 9.5% being singletons. V lost 3 bases and J lost 6, with 12 bases in between. Germline loops: CDR1 SQVTM, CDR2 ANQGSEA. The CDR3 length is 12 residues. This clonotype originated in a man aged 40-55 years with alopecia areata. Some clones in this sample may be carry-over from other donors' samples. Sequences were derived from whole blood, sampled in connection with sensitization to the hapten diphenylcyclopropenone (DPC). The rearrangement joins TRBV29-1 to TRBJ2-7; tentative D call: TRBD1 (5 bases). The CDR3 region is CSVDGAASEQYF. The DNA of the CDR3 is TGCAGCGTTGATGGGGCCGCTAGCGAGCAGTACTTC.